The clone carrying this T cell receptor (beta chain) came up many times. This sample stems from a study of response to subunit inactivated influenza vaccine. MiXCR, run by TCRdb on the RT-PCR reads, gives a single entry per CDR3 protein. The repertoire holds around 570,000 distinct CDR3 sequences, with around 10% as singletons. The CDR3 has 12 amino acids. Looked up from germline, CDR1 is DFQATT and CDR2 is SNEGSKA (reference sequence). The J segment lost 5 bases and the V segment lost 5 bases, leaving 6 bases of the junction unmatched. These same records also appear under a second study, on T cells expressing NK-cell markers. That work states: Making the TCR beta cDNA relied on 5'RACE template switching with UMIs. All TCR beta repertoires analysed originated from sorted CD3+CD56+NKG2C+, CD3+CD56+NKG2C- and CD3+CD56-NKG2C+ T cells. The contribution of dominant NKG2C+ clonotypes to CD8+ T cells in more than five donors was roughly 1.0-7.5%. HCMV specificity of expanded NKG2C+ T cell clones remained unclear.

This chain connects TRBV20-1 to TRBJ2-7; 7 nucleotides align to TRBD1. The receptor was derived from a man over 45 who received an inactivated influenza vaccine. The specimen was PBMCs from blood, collected on the day of vaccination. This chain's CDR3 is CSAATGINEQYF. The CDR3 bases are TGCAGTGCTGCGACAGGGATCAACGAGCAGTACTTC.